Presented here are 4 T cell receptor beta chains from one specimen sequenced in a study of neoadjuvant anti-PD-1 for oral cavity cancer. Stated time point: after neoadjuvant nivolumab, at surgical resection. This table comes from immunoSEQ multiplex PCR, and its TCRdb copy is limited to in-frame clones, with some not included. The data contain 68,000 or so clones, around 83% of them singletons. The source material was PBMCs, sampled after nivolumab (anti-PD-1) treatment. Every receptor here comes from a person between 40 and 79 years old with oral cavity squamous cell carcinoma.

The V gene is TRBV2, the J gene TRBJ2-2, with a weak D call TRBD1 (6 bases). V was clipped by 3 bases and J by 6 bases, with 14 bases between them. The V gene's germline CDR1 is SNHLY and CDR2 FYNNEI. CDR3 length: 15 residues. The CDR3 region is CASSEQQGKAGELFF. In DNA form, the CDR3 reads TGTGCCAGCAGTGAGCAACAGGGTAAAGCCGGGGAGCTGTTTTTT.

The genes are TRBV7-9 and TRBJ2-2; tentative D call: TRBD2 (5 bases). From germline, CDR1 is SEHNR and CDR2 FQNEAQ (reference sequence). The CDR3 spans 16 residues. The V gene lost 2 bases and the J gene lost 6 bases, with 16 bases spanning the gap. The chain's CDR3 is CASSLSPTGSAGELFF. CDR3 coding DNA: TGTGCCAGCAGCTTAAGCCCAACGGGATCGGCCGGGGAGCTGTTTTTT.

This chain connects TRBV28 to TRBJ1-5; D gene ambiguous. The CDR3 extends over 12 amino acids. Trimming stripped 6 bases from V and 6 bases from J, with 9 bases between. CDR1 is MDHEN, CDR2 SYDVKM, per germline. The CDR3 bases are TGTGCCAGCAGCAGACGGTCTCAGCCCCAGCATTTT. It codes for CASSRRSQPQHF.

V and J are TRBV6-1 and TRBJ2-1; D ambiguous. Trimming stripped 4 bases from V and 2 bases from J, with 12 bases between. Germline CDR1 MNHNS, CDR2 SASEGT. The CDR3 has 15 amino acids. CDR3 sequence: CASSAGSGPYNEQFF. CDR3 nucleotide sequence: TGTGCCAGCAGTGCTGGGTCAGGCCCCTACAATGAGCAGTTCTTC.